This T cell receptor (beta chain) is from a study of regulatory T cells in long-lasting Graves disease. This clonotype has ten or more counts. iRepertoire HTBI primers and Arm-PCR of CDR3 regions built TCR beta libraries. Per the original methods: Overall, samples carried approximately 56 TRBV and 14 TRBJ segments. One entry per CDR3 protein, called by TCRdb with MiXCR from the multiplex PCR reads. TCRdb assigned the V and J calls; the authors' analysis was not used. The table shows hundreds of thousands of distinct CDR3 sequences, with over 15% occurring only once. Time point reported: newly diagnosed GD, antithyroid drugs for less than 3 months. There was RNA extracted from PBMCs, and the TCR library was made from it. The peripheral blood volume drawn was about 9 milliliters, and it was collected into EDTA tubes. This sample also belongs to another study, concerning T cells in Graves' hyperthyroidism and ophthalmopathy.

The sequence was collected from a man aged 35 to 55 with Graves disease. The sequences come from peripheral blood mononuclear cells (PBMCs), collected at new diagnosis, from a patient treated with antithyroid drugs.

CDR3 sequence (DNA): TGTGCCAGCAGCTTGGGGTCTGAGCAGTTCTTC. Its translation: CASSLGSEQFF. The rearrangement links TRBV7-2 to TRBJ2-1; D uncertain. Germline V CDR1 and CDR2: SGHTA, FQGNSA. CDR3 length: 11 residues. The V and J ends lost 3 bases and 9 bases respectively, with 6 bases between them.